The 6 T cell receptor beta chains given below trace back to one sample, sequenced in a study of CD8 T cells in Susac syndrome. With random hexamers, 0.5 to 1 ug RNA was reverse transcribed. TCRdb redid the calling of the immunoSEQ multiplex PCR reads with MiXCR, one entry per CDR3 protein. Of tens of thousands of distinct CDR3 sequences in the sample, 85% to 95% were seen once. Material for sequencing was CD4+ T cells from PBMCs. The receptor source for this set is a human donor with Susac syndrome.

The chain couples TRBV7-3 to TRBJ2-7, with TRBD1 identical over 8 bases. The CDR3 runs 15 residues. With 0 bases clipped from V and 5 bases from J, the junction kept 6 bases outside the gene matches. In germline, CDR1 is SGHTA, CDR2 FQGTGA. The CDR3: CASSLTGQGIHEQYF. The DNA of the CDR3 is TGTGCCAGCAGCTTAACTGGACAGGGTATCCACGAGCAGTACTTC.

The V call is TRBV6-5, the J call TRBJ2-7; 11 bases fit TRBD2. The V and J ends lost 8 bases and 3 bases, in that order; junction bases with no gene match: 6. This CDR3 has 14 amino acids. Germline V gene sequence: CDR1 MNHEY, CDR2 SVGAGI. The CDR3 DNA sequence: TGTGCCAGCGGCGTAGCGGGGGGGAACTACGAGCAGTACTTC. It is translated as CASGVAGGNYEQYF.

V usage is TRBV10-3 and J usage is TRBJ1-1, with no clear D. CDR1 is ENHRY and CDR2 is SYGVKD in the germline V gene. The CDR3 is made up of 13 amino acids. V was shortened by 4 bases and J by 6 bases, with 12 bases between the two germline ends. The CDR3 DNA sequence: TGTGCCATCAGTGGCGGGGTAGAGGCTGAAGCTTTCTTT. It specifies CAISGGVEAEAFF.

The chain links TRBV7-2 to TRBJ2-3; TRBD1 matches 8 bases. Germline V gives CDR1 SGHTA, CDR2 FQGNSA. This CDR3 is built from 15 residues. V was clipped by 2 bases and J by 9 bases; unmatched bases: 10. The CDR3 region has the DNA TGTGCCAGCAGCTTACCCGGACAGGGTTCAGGGACGCAGTATTTT. It translates to CASSLPGQGSGTQYF.

The genes are TRBV7-9 and TRBJ2-3; unclear D gene. CDR3 length: 13 amino acids. CDR1 is SEHNR, CDR2 FQNEAQ, per germline (reference sequence). Between the trimmed V and J ends, which lost 1 base and 8 bases, there was a span of 10 bases. This CDR3 reads CASSLVSTRTQYF. For the CDR3, the DNA is TGTGCCAGCAGCTTAGTATCCACCCGTACGCAGTATTTT.

J is TRBJ1-1 and V is TRBV3-1; weak D call: TRBD1 (5 bases). From germline, CDR1 is LGHDT and CDR2 YNNKEL (reference sequence). The V end was cut by 4 bases, the J end by 2 bases, with 14 bases between. The CDR3 loop spans 15 amino acids. The DNA for the CDR3 is TGTGCCAGCAGCCTGAGGGGTGTCCCTAACACTGAAGCTTTCTTT. Amino acids: CASSLRGVPNTEAFF.